This T cell receptor beta chain originates from a study of shared clonotypes between healthy human individuals. Study-level results: The sole specimen, blood, was sampled, and tissue repertoires likely differ. For sorted subsets, rarefaction showed incomplete sequencing despite large depth.

About this clone: Antigen unknown.

The method was immunoSEQ multiplex PCR; TCRdb's version includes in-frame clones alone and lacks a portion of them. The sample lists 2 million to 2.5 million clones; 85% to 95% were seen once. Per the germline V gene, CDR1 is SGHAT and CDR2 is FQDESV (reference sequence). V shed 5 bases and J shed 4 bases, with 11 bases lying between them. The CDR3 covers 13 residues. The sequence was collected from a man younger than 30 in good health. Sequencing used naive CD4+ T cells sorted from blood. Subset noted: CD45RA+ positively selected. This chain links TRBV11-1 with TRBJ1-1; D is unresolved. DNA for the CDR3: TGTGCCAGCAGCCTTCGAAAGGGCACTGAAGCTTTCTTT. Protein product: CASSLRKGTEAFF.